The rows below give T cell receptor beta chains drawn from one sample of a study of PD-1 blockade in classical Hodgkin lymphoma. Measured with immunoSEQ multiplex PCR; TCRdb has only the in-frame clones, and not every one. Of around 35,000 clones listed, 72% were seen once; the top ten hold approximately 4%. Sequences were derived from peripheral blood mononuclear cells (PBMCs), sampled before the fourth cycle of nivolumab. Receptors were obtained from a human donor with classical Hodgkin lymphoma. Each CDR3 is given with its conserved first and last residue.

TRBJ1-1 TRBV15 CATSRDYGPGTEAFF
TRBJ1-2 TRBV5-4 CASSLKGDRGANYGYTF
TRBJ2-1 TRBV7-6 CASSLLGTSGSRGGDEQFF
TRBJ2-3 TRBV7-9 CASSPTTALSTDTQYF
TRBJ2-1 TRBV29-1 CSVGPRGSYNEQFF
TRBJ2-1 TRBV5-6 CASSSGGGRQFF
TRBJ2-7 TRBV29-1 CSVESYRESDYEQYF
TRBJ1-1 TRBV7-6 CASSSAHSEAFF
TRBJ1-1 TRBV10-3 CAIRDSDRFEAFF
TRBJ1-1 TRBV6-6 CASSYSTDRAATEAFF
TRBJ1-1 TRBV7-3 CASSPAVNTEAFF
TRBJ2-1 TRBV7-8 CASSPRQFGAVSSYNEQFF
TRBJ2-5 TRBV7-2 CASSRPGSGKETQYF
TRBJ2-7 TRBV9 CASGAGGEGPYEQYF
TRBJ2-3 TRBV6-4 CASSDQKVADTQYF
TRBJ2-1 TRBV9 CASSETSGVNEQFF
TRBJ1-2 TRBV7-8 CASSPLQGGTKNYGYTF
TRBJ2-7 TRBV29-1 CSVEGSGTYEQYF
TRBJ2-1 TRBV10-3 CAISEFVGVAGVGEQFF
TRBJ2-3 TRBV13 CASRPTPGQGLPDTQYF
TRBJ2-7 TRBV15 CATSRDGADYEQYF
TRBJ2-7 TRBV7-8 CASSPLAPYEQYF
TRBJ2-6 TRBV27 CASSLRSTSSGANVLTF
TRBJ2-7 TRBV5-4 CASSLVGGRATYEQYF
TRBJ1-4 TRBV4-1 CASSLFFPGTGRSTNEKLFF
TRBJ2-7 TRBV6-5 CASSTGGWGYEQYF
TRBJ1-2 TRBV27 CASSLSIGGGYTF
TRBJ1-1 TRBV27 CASSSSDRGREAFF
TRBJ2-7 TRBV2 CASSEGARESYEQYF